The clone carrying this T cell receptor (beta chain) was detected a few times. Its antigen is not known. This sample is part of a study of cytomegalovirus exposure and HLA in healthy donors. Researchers ran the PCR with 60 Vbeta and 13 Jbeta primers. Source study methods: Approximately 9.9 million shared chains were among the about 80 million unique TCR beta chains that a later analysis counted. Clones were sequenced by immunoSEQ multiplex PCR, and TCRdb holds only the in-frame ones, with some missing. The DNA gave D and trimming, while V, J and clone size come from that table. The sample lists 130,000 to 150,000 clones; around 75% were seen once. Study results and limitations: Later analysis demonstrated an association between a missense DCLRE1C variant and TCR beta V- and J-gene trimming. More clonal expansion characterized HLA-associated TCR beta chains than equally common others in a later analysis.

Sequenced input: PBMCs. The clonotype was recovered from a woman aged 25 to 39 in good health and CMV-seronegative.

The CDR3 bases are TGTGCCAGCAGCTTACAGGGGGCTTGGTCCGAGCAGTACTTC. Its translation is CASSLQGAWSEQYF. The rearrangement uses TRBV7-9 and TRBJ2-7, with 8 bases fitting TRBD1. The CDR3 runs 14 residues. V gave up 2 bases and J gave up 6 bases; unmatched junction bases: 6. The germline V gene encodes CDR1 SEHNR and CDR2 FQNEAQ (reference sequence). Complete variable domain (other parts from reference TRBV7-9 and TRBJ2-7): DTGVSQNPRHKITKRGQNVTFRCDPISEHNRLYWYRQTLGQGPEFLTYFQNEAQLEKSRLLSDRFSAERPKGSFSTLEIQRTEQGDSAMYLCASSLQGAWSEQYFGPGTRLTVT.